The rows below give T cell receptor beta chains drawn from one sample of a study of T cell responses to AZD1222 COVID-19 vaccine. The assay was immunoSEQ multiplex PCR, and TCRdb's table has in-frame clones only and misses some. This table holds some 130,000 clones, 91% found once. Sequences were derived from peripheral blood, sampled on day 0 of AZD1222 vaccination. The source is an adult in good health. CDR3s include the opening cysteine and the closing phenylalanine or tryptophan. Each record gives: CDR3 DNA, CDR3 protein, V gene, J gene, clone size, D gene. The D gene is left open where the match is weak. The size of a clone is reported for some rows only, either as once, few or many, or as a class for expanded clones.

CDR3nt: TGTGCCAGCAGCTTAGCGGGTGACGGCACCGGGGAGCTGTTTTTT
CDR3aa: CASSLAGDGTGELFF
v_gene: TRBV7-9
j_gene: TRBJ2-2
abundance: .
d_gene: .

CDR3nt: TGCAGCGTTGATGGCCCGGGCACTGAAGCTTTCTTT
CDR3aa: CSVDGPGTEAFF
v_gene: TRBV29-1
j_gene: TRBJ1-1
abundance: .
d_gene: .

CDR3nt: TGCGCCATCGCCTGGACAGCCTCAACTAATGAAAAACTGTTTTTT
CDR3aa: CAIAWTASTNEKLFF
v_gene: TRBV10-1
j_gene: TRBJ1-4
abundance: .
d_gene: .

CDR3nt: TGTGCCAGCAGCCAAGAAACGGTTTGGGACAGCTACGAGCAGTACTTC
CDR3aa: CASSQETVWDSYEQYF
v_gene: TRBV14
j_gene: TRBJ2-7
abundance: .
d_gene: TRBD1

CDR3nt: TGTGCTAGTGGTTTGCCTCTTCTGACAGGGACATCATTATATGAGCAGTTCTTC
CDR3aa: CASGLPLLTGTSLYEQFF
v_gene: TRBV12-5
j_gene: TRBJ2-1
abundance: .
d_gene: TRBD1

CDR3nt: TGTGCCACCAGCAGAGCCTTCCCTAGCGGGGAGTCCTACGAGCAGTACTTC
CDR3aa: CATSRAFPSGESYEQYF
v_gene: TRBV15
j_gene: TRBJ2-7
abundance: .
d_gene: TRBD2

CDR3nt: TGTGCCAGCAGCCAAGTCGAATCTAGCACAGATACGCAGTATTTT
CDR3aa: CASSQVESSTDTQYF
v_gene: TRBV14
j_gene: TRBJ2-3
abundance: .
d_gene: .

CDR3nt: TGTGCCAGCTCAAAAGGGGTTGGGTCCTACAATGAGCAGTTCTTC
CDR3aa: CASSKGVGSYNEQFF
v_gene: TRBV18
j_gene: TRBJ2-1
abundance: .
d_gene: .

CDR3nt: TGTGCCAGCGTGGACAGGAGCAATCAGCCCCAGCATTTT
CDR3aa: CASVDRSNQPQHF
v_gene: TRBV12-3/TRBV12-4
j_gene: TRBJ1-5
abundance: .
d_gene: TRBD1

CDR3nt: TGTGCCAGCAGCCCAGCGGGAGGCTCAAACTATGGCTACACCTTC
CDR3aa: CASSPAGGSNYGYTF
v_gene: TRBV5-6
j_gene: TRBJ1-2
abundance: .
d_gene: .

CDR3nt: TGTGCCAGCAGCTTAACAGCTAACACTGAAGCTTTCTTT
CDR3aa: CASSLTANTEAFF
v_gene: TRBV5-6
j_gene: TRBJ1-1
abundance: .
d_gene: .

CDR3nt: TGTGCCAGCAGTTTTGTCGGGCAGCCCCAGCATTTT
CDR3aa: CASSFVGQPQHF
v_gene: TRBV12-3/TRBV12-4
j_gene: TRBJ1-5
abundance: .
d_gene: .

CDR3nt: TGTGCCAGCAGCCAAGGTACCGATGAAAAACTGTTTTTT
CDR3aa: CASSQGTDEKLFF
v_gene: TRBV5-6
j_gene: TRBJ1-4
abundance: .
d_gene: .

CDR3nt: TGTGCCAGCAGCTATCACAGGGTTTACGAGCAGTACTTC
CDR3aa: CASSYHRVYEQYF
v_gene: TRBV5-8
j_gene: TRBJ2-7
abundance: .
d_gene: .

CDR3nt: TGTGCCAGCTCACCGATGGGGACACCCTATCAGCCCCAGCATTTT
CDR3aa: CASSPMGTPYQPQHF
v_gene: TRBV18
j_gene: TRBJ1-5
abundance: .
d_gene: .

CDR3nt: TGTGCCAGCAGCTTAGATCCGTCGGCCAGCGTCAGCTATGGCTACACCTTC
CDR3aa: CASSLDPSASVSYGYTF
v_gene: TRBV11-2
j_gene: TRBJ1-2
abundance: .
d_gene: .

CDR3nt: TGTGCCAGCAGTTTGGCGGTCGAATATAATTCACCCCTCCACTTT
CDR3aa: CASSLAVEYNSPLHF
v_gene: TRBV6-5
j_gene: TRBJ1-6
abundance: .
d_gene: .

CDR3nt: TGCGCCAGCAGCTTGAGCTATCCAGCAGGGGCCCAAGAGACCCAGTACTTC
CDR3aa: CASSLSYPAGAQETQYF
v_gene: TRBV5-1
j_gene: TRBJ2-5
abundance: .
d_gene: .

CDR3nt: TGTGCCAGCAGCCAAGATACGGGGACTTTTGGCAATCAGCCCCAGCATTTT
CDR3aa: CASSQDTGTFGNQPQHF
v_gene: TRBV3-1/TRBV3-2
j_gene: TRBJ1-5
abundance: once
d_gene: .

CDR3nt: TGTGCCAGCAGTGAATTGGGGAGGGAGAGTAAAGAGACCCAGTACTTC
CDR3aa: CASSELGRESKETQYF
v_gene: TRBV6-1
j_gene: TRBJ2-5
abundance: .
d_gene: TRBD2

CDR3nt: TGCGCCAGCAGCGGACAGGCCAACACTGAAGCTTTCTTT
CDR3aa: CASSGQANTEAFF
v_gene: TRBV10-2
j_gene: TRBJ1-1
abundance: .
d_gene: TRBD1

CDR3nt: TGTGCCAGTAGTGCACTAGCGGGAGTCCCCCCCACAGATACGCAGTATTTT
CDR3aa: CASSALAGVPPTDTQYF
v_gene: TRBV19
j_gene: TRBJ2-3
abundance: .
d_gene: TRBD2

CDR3nt: TGTGCCTGGAGTGCTGGGGGCGGCTACACCTTC
CDR3aa: CAWSAGGGYTF
v_gene: TRBV30
j_gene: TRBJ1-2
abundance: once
d_gene: .

CDR3nt: TGTGCCAGTAGTATAAACCACCAAGAGGGGTTGTTTGAAAAACTGTTTTTT
CDR3aa: CASSINHQEGLFEKLFF
v_gene: TRBV19
j_gene: TRBJ1-4
abundance: .
d_gene: .

CDR3nt: TGCAGCGCAACCACAGATACGCAGTATTTT
CDR3aa: CSATTDTQYF
v_gene: TRBV29-1
j_gene: TRBJ2-3
abundance: .
d_gene: .

CDR3nt: TGCGCCAGCAGCCAAGCAGACAGGACGAATAATTCACCCCTCCACTTT
CDR3aa: CASSQADRTNNSPLHF
v_gene: TRBV4-3
j_gene: TRBJ1-6
abundance: .
d_gene: .

CDR3nt: TGTGCCAGCAGTTTTTTAAGCACAGATACGCAGTATTTT
CDR3aa: CASSFLSTDTQYF
v_gene: TRBV27
j_gene: TRBJ2-3
abundance: .
d_gene: .

CDR3nt: TGCGCCAGCAGCTCTATTCAAACAGGGAACACTGAAGCTTTCTTT
CDR3aa: CASSSIQTGNTEAFF
v_gene: TRBV5-1
j_gene: TRBJ1-1
abundance: .
d_gene: .

CDR3nt: TGTGCCAGCAGTTACTCCGCCCCACAGGTCATGTTGTTTGGTGGCTACACCTTC
CDR3aa: CASSYSAPQVMLFGGYTF
v_gene: TRBV6-2/TRBV6-3
j_gene: TRBJ1-2
abundance: .
d_gene: .

CDR3nt: TGTGCCAGCAGCCCTAGGGTACAGTTTGGGGAAAAACTGTTTTTT
CDR3aa: CASSPRVQFGEKLFF
v_gene: TRBV7-9
j_gene: TRBJ1-4
abundance: .
d_gene: .

CDR3nt: TGTGCCAGCAGTATGAGGACTGAAGCTTTCTTT
CDR3aa: CASSMRTEAFF
v_gene: TRBV2
j_gene: TRBJ1-1
abundance: .
d_gene: .

CDR3nt: TGCGCCAGCACGTCGGGACAGAGCTCCTACAATGAGCAGTTCTTC
CDR3aa: CASTSGQSSYNEQFF
v_gene: TRBV5-1
j_gene: TRBJ2-1
abundance: .
d_gene: TRBD1

CDR3nt: TGTGCCAGCAGCTTAGATCTACTAGCAGTTAACACCGGGGAGCTGTTTTTT
CDR3aa: CASSLDLLAVNTGELFF
v_gene: TRBV7-7
j_gene: TRBJ2-2
abundance: few
d_gene: .

CDR3nt: TGTGCCAGCAGGTACCACAGGGAAAGAAAGTCTGAAGCTTTCTTT
CDR3aa: CASRYHRERKSEAFF
v_gene: TRBV2
j_gene: TRBJ1-1
abundance: .
d_gene: .

CDR3nt: TGTGCCACCAGCAGAGATCGGGGGTACGAGCAGTACTTC
CDR3aa: CATSRDRGYEQYF
v_gene: TRBV15
j_gene: TRBJ2-7
abundance: .
d_gene: .

CDR3nt: TGTGCCAGCCTTAGCGAGGCCCTTCGCACAGATACGCAGTATTTT
CDR3aa: CASLSEALRTDTQYF
v_gene: TRBV6-5
j_gene: TRBJ2-3
abundance: once
d_gene: .

CDR3nt: TGTGCCAGCACACCGGACAGGGCCCGCAATCAGCCCCAGCATTTT
CDR3aa: CASTPDRARNQPQHF
v_gene: TRBV6-5
j_gene: TRBJ1-5
abundance: once
d_gene: TRBD1

CDR3nt: TGTGCCAGTAGTATCCGGGACAGGAACCTGAACACTGAAGCTTTCTTT
CDR3aa: CASSIRDRNLNTEAFF
v_gene: TRBV19
j_gene: TRBJ1-1
abundance: .
d_gene: TRBD1

CDR3nt: TGCGCCAGCAGCTACTCAGGGGGGTGGGAGACCCAGTACTTC
CDR3aa: CASSYSGGWETQYF
v_gene: TRBV5-1
j_gene: TRBJ2-5
abundance: .
d_gene: .

CDR3nt: TGTGCTAGTGGTTCACCACCTTCCGGGACAGGCTGGGATGAGCAGTTCTTC
CDR3aa: CASGSPPSGTGWDEQFF
v_gene: TRBV12-5
j_gene: TRBJ2-1
abundance: .
d_gene: TRBD1

CDR3nt: TGCGCCAGCAAAGGAGCGGGGCCAAGCTCCCTCGCCTCCTACGAGCAGTACTTC
CDR3aa: CASKGAGPSSLASYEQYF
v_gene: TRBV5-1
j_gene: TRBJ2-7
abundance: once
d_gene: TRBD2

CDR3nt: TGTGCCAGTGTAGACAGGGCCTACACTGAAGCTTTCTTT
CDR3aa: CASVDRAYTEAFF
v_gene: TRBV19
j_gene: TRBJ1-1
abundance: .
d_gene: TRBD1

CDR3nt: TGTGCCAGCTCACCAGAACTTAGACGGGGGAACACTGAAGCTTTCTTT
CDR3aa: CASSPELRRGNTEAFF
v_gene: TRBV18
j_gene: TRBJ1-1
abundance: once
d_gene: .

CDR3nt: TGTGCCAGCAGCGCCTTGACTAGCGGGATTGATGAGCAGTTCTTC
CDR3aa: CASSALTSGIDEQFF
v_gene: TRBV9
j_gene: TRBJ2-1
abundance: .
d_gene: TRBD2

CDR3nt: TGTGCCAGTAGGGGACTAGCGGGAATAAATGAGCAGTTCTTC
CDR3aa: CASRGLAGINEQFF
v_gene: TRBV19
j_gene: TRBJ2-1
abundance: .
d_gene: TRBD2

CDR3nt: TGCGCCAGCAGCCAGGATAACGGGAGGTACGAGCAGTACTTC
CDR3aa: CASSQDNGRYEQYF
v_gene: TRBV4-3
j_gene: TRBJ2-7
abundance: once
d_gene: TRBD2

CDR3nt: TGTGCCAGCAGCGTAGCGGGGCCGAATCAGCCCCAGCATTTT
CDR3aa: CASSVAGPNQPQHF
v_gene: TRBV9
j_gene: TRBJ1-5
abundance: .
d_gene: .

CDR3nt: TGTGCCAGCAGTTATCCTTTCAGCGGGGTGGTCTCCTACGAGCAGTACTTC
CDR3aa: CASSYPFSGVVSYEQYF
v_gene: TRBV2
j_gene: TRBJ2-7
abundance: .
d_gene: TRBD2

CDR3nt: TGTGCCAGCAGTGAAGATTTGAGCGGGATGGAGACCCAGTACTTC
CDR3aa: CASSEDLSGMETQYF
v_gene: TRBV2
j_gene: TRBJ2-5
abundance: .
d_gene: TRBD2

CDR3nt: TGTGCCAGCAGCTTGGAACGGTCCTTCTCTGGAAACACCATATATTTT
CDR3aa: CASSLERSFSGNTIYF
v_gene: TRBV13
j_gene: TRBJ1-3
abundance: .
d_gene: .

CDR3nt: TGTGCCAGCAGCGGACAGGGGGATAGCACAGATACGCAGTATTTT
CDR3aa: CASSGQGDSTDTQYF
v_gene: TRBV9
j_gene: TRBJ2-3
abundance: .
d_gene: TRBD1

CDR3nt: TGTGCCATCAGCAGGGGAATCGAGTATGAGACCCAGTACTTC
CDR3aa: CAISRGIEYETQYF
v_gene: TRBV10-3
j_gene: TRBJ2-5
abundance: .
d_gene: .

CDR3nt: TGTGCCAGCAGCGTCCACAGGGACATGAACACCGGGGAGCTGTTTTTT
CDR3aa: CASSVHRDMNTGELFF
v_gene: TRBV9
j_gene: TRBJ2-2
abundance: .
d_gene: .

CDR3nt: TGTGCCAGCAGTTACCCCGATGGGAGGCCTTTCTTT
CDR3aa: CASSYPDGRPFF
v_gene: TRBV6-5
j_gene: TRBJ1-1
abundance: .
d_gene: .

CDR3nt: TGTGCCATCAGTGAGTATGCTAGCGGGAGAGATACGCAGTATTTT
CDR3aa: CAISEYASGRDTQYF
v_gene: TRBV10-3
j_gene: TRBJ2-3
abundance: .
d_gene: TRBD2

CDR3nt: TGTGCCAGCAGTGCCACACACTACAATGAGCAGTTCTTC
CDR3aa: CASSATHYNEQFF
v_gene: TRBV12-3/TRBV12-4
j_gene: TRBJ2-1
abundance: .
d_gene: .

CDR3nt: TGTGCCAGCAGCCAAGACCAGAACCCCTCCTACAATGAGCAGTTCTTC
CDR3aa: CASSQDQNPSYNEQFF
v_gene: TRBV3-1/TRBV3-2
j_gene: TRBJ2-1
abundance: .
d_gene: .

CDR3nt: TGTGCCAGCAGCGCATCCGGGACAGGGGTAGGGGAGCAGTACTTC
CDR3aa: CASSASGTGVGEQYF
v_gene: TRBV7-9
j_gene: TRBJ2-7
abundance: .
d_gene: TRBD1